This T cell receptor (beta chain) was retrieved from a study of beta chain features in type 1 diabetes. Expressed TCRB transcripts got sequenced, as all isolated RNA was reverse transcribed. Around 3.57 million reads was the average for naive, central memory and regulatory T cell samples. Produced via immunoSEQ multiplex PCR; TCRdb's table is partial and in-frame only. Of roughly 370,000 clones listed, more than 11% are singletons. Every donor had blood drawn once into heparin, around 120 mL on average. Trimming took off 4 bases at V and 2 bases at J, with 11 bases between the two ends. CDR1 and CDR2 (germline): GTSNPN, SVGIG (reference sequence). The CDR3 is 13 amino acids.

The TCR was taken from a man aged 25 to 40 in good health. The sequenced sample consisted of naive CD4+ T cells from blood. The genes are TRBV30 and TRBJ1-2; D might be TRBD1 (6 bases). For the CDR3, the DNA is TGTGCCTGGACCCGACAGGCCAACTATGGCTACACCTTC. As protein: CAWTRQANYGYTF.